Below are 2 T cell receptor beta chains sequenced from a single sample in a study of cytomegalovirus exposure and HLA in healthy donors. PCR was performed using 60 Vbeta and 13 Jbeta primers. The assay was immunoSEQ multiplex PCR, and TCRdb's table has in-frame clones only and misses some. Of about 110,000 clones listed, 76% are singletons. The sequenced sample consisted of PBMCs. Every receptor here comes from a man aged 18 to 30 in good health and CMV-seronegative.

The chain couples TRBV14 to TRBJ1-6, with no clear D. V lost 9 bases and J lost 8, with 20 bases in between. In germline, CDR1 is SGHDN, CDR2 FVKESK. The CDR3 consists of 15 residues. In nucleotides, the CDR3 is TGTGCCAGGGAGTTAAGCGGGTGGGAGCATTCACCCCTCCACTTT. Translating gives CARELSGWEHSPLHF.

The J gene is TRBJ1-2, the V gene TRBV28; possible D gene TRBD1, 5 bases. This CDR3 is 9 amino acids long. Per germline, CDR1 MDHEN and CDR2 SYDVKM. CDR3 nucleotide sequence: TGTCCTGGGGCCTATGGCTACACCTTC. This encodes CPGAYGYTF.